The entry below gives a single T cell receptor (beta chain) sequence along with its context. The data were taken from a study of blood T cell repertoires in COVID-19. The data were produced by immunoSEQ multiplex PCR, yet TCRdb's version contains in-frame clones alone and is incomplete. The profile covers around 270,000 clones, with around nine tenths appearing a single time and approximately 4.3% taken by the ten largest. The CDR3 has 18 residues. This chain uses TRBV21-1 with TRBJ2-4; the D call in the table, TRBD1, was not verified against the DNA. TRBV21-1 is designated a pseudogene. Sample: peripheral blood. This TCR was recovered from a man aged 35-49 years with acute or convalescent COVID-19. CDR3 in DNA: TGTGCCAGCAGCAAAGGCCGGACAGGGACGCTAGCCAAAAACATTCAGTACTTC. Translation gives CASSKGRTGTLAKNIQYF.